This TCR beta chain derives from a study of blood T cells in healthy people across ages. The CDR3 has 14 amino acids. The germline CDR1 and CDR2 sequences are LGHDT and YNNKEL (reference sequence). Deletions cut 4 bases from V and 1 base from J, with 10 bases between. There are a few counts of this clonotype. Primed by a sample-barcoded 5' primer and a J-beta primer mix, a second PCR proceeded for 7 to 11 cycles. Each CDR3 protein is one row after TCRdb ran MiXCR on the 5' RACE reads. The sample carries about 1.5 million distinct CDR3 sequences, 35% to 45% recorded once. The specimen sequenced was blood. This receptor was obtained from a young woman in good health. The chain links TRBV3-1 to TRBJ1-1, with D hard to call. This chain's CDR3 is CASSPSHKNTEAFF. The CDR3 DNA reads as TGTGCCAGCAGCCCGTCACACAAGAACACTGAAGCTTTCTTT.